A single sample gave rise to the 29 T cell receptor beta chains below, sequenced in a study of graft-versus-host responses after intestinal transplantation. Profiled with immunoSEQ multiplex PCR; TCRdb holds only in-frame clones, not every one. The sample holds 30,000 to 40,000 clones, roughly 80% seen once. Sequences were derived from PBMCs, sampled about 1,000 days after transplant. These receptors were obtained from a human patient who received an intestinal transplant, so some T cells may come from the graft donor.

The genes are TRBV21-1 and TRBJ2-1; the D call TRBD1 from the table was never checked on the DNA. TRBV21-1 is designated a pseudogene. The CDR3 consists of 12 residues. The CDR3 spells CASSIQGIEQFF. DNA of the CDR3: TGTGCCAGCAGCATTCAGGGGATTGAGCAGTTCTTC.

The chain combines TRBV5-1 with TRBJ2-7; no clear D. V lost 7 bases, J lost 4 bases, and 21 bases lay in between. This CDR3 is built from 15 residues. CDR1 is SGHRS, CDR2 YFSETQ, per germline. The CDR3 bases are TGCGCCAGCTCCCCCGATCCTAGTTCCTTGTACGAGCAGTACTTC. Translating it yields CASSPDPSSLYEQYF.

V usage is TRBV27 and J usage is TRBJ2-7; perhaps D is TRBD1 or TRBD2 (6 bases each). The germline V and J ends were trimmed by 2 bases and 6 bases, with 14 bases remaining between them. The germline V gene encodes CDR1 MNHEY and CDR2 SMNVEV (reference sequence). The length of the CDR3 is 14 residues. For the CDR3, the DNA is TGTGCCAGCAGTTTAAGGGGGGCTTGGGGCGAGCAGTACTTC. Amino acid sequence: CASSLRGAWGEQYF.

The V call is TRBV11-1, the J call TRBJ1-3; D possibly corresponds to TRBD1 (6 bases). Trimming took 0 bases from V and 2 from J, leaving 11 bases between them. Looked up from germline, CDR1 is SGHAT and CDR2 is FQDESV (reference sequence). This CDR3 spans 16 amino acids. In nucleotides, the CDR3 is TGTGCCAGCAGCTTAGCGGCTACAGGGACTGGAAACACCATATATTTT. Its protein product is CASSLAATGTGNTIYF.

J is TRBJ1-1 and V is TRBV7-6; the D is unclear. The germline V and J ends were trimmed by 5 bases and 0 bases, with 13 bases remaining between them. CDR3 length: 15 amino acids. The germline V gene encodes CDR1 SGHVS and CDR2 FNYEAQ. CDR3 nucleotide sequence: TGTGCCAGCAGCCCCCATCCACGTATGAACACTGAAGCTTTCTTT. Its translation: CASSPHPRMNTEAFF.

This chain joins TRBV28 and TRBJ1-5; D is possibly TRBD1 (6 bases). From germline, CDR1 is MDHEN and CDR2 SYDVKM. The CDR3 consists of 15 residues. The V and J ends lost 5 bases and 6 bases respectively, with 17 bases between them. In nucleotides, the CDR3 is TGTGCCAGCAGTCCCCAGGGGCGGGGGGGTCAGCCCCAGCATTTT. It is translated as CASSPQGRGGQPQHF.

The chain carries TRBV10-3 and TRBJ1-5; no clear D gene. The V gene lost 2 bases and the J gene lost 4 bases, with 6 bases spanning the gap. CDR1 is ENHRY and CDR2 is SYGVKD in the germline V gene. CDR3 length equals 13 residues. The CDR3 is CAISEAGNQPQHF. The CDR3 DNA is TGTGCCATCAGTGAGGCAGGAAATCAGCCCCAGCATTTT.

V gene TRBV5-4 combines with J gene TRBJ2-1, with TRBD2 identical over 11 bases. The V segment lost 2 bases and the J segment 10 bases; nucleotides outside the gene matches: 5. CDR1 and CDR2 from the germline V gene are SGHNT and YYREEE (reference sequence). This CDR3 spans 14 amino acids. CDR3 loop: CASSFSGGAGEQFF. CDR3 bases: TGTGCCAGCAGCTTTAGCGGGGGGGCCGGAGAGCAGTTCTTC.

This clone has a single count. CDR3 in amino acids: CASSFSAYGEAFF. The CDR3 DNA reads as TGTGCCAGCAGTTTCTCAGCTTATGGAGAAGCTTTCTTT. The chain combines TRBV27 with TRBJ1-1; D remains ambiguous. The CDR3 extends over 13 amino acids. Trimming stripped 3 bases from V and 8 bases from J, with 13 bases between. The germline CDR1 and CDR2 sequences are MNHEY and SMNVEV (reference sequence).

In DNA, the CDR3 is TGTGCCAGCAGTTTGACGGCTAGCTCCTACAATGAGCAGTTCTTC. Its translation is CASSLTASSYNEQFF. The chain is built from TRBV27 and TRBJ2-1; D gene uncertain. From germline, CDR1 is MNHEY and CDR2 SMNVEV (reference sequence). The germline V and J ends were trimmed by 3 bases and 0 bases, with 9 bases remaining between them. This CDR3 is 15 amino acids long.

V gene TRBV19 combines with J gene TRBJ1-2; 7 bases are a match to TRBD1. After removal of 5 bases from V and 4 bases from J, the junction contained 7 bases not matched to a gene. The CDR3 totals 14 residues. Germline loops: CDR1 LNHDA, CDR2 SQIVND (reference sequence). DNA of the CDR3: TGTGCCAGTAGTCTCCGGGACAGCCCCTATGGCTACACCTTC. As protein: CASSLRDSPYGYTF.

The CDR3 region is CAWSVGTGAREQYF. CDR3 in DNA: TGTGCCTGGAGTGTAGGGACAGGGGCCCGCGAGCAGTACTTC. The chain employs TRBV30 and TRBJ2-7; 10 bases map to TRBD1. The CDR3 totals 14 residues. V dropped 0 bases and J dropped 6; count of bases not matched to a gene: 5. Per the germline V gene, CDR1 is GTSNPN and CDR2 is SVGIG (reference sequence).

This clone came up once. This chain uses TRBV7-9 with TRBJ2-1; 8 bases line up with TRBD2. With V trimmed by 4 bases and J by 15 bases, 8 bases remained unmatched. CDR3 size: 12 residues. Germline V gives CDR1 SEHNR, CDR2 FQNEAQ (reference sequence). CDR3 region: CASSSGGGSPFF. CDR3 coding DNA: TGTGCCAGCAGCTCCGGGGGGGGATCCCCGTTCTTC.

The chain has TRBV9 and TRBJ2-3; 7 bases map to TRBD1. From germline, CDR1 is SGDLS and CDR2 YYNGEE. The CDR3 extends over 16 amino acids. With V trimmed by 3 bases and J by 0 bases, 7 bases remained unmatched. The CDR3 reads CASSGKTGYSTDTQYF. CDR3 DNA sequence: TGTGCCAGCAGCGGTAAGACAGGGTATAGCACAGATACGCAGTATTTT.

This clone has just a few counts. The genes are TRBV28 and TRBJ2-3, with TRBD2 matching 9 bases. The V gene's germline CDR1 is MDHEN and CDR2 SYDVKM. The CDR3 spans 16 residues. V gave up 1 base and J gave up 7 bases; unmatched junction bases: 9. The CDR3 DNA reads TGTGCCAGCAGTTTATCCGGGACTAGCTCCTCCAATACGCAGTATTTT. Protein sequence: CASSLSGTSSSNTQYF.

The CDR3 nucleotides are TGTGCCAGCAGCGCAGGGGTCAAGGACGGGGAGCTGTTTTTT. Its translation: CASSAGVKDGELFF. The chain joins TRBV11-3 to TRBJ2-2; D is possibly TRBD1 (6 bases). CDR1 SGHNT and CDR2 YENEEA come from the germline V gene. Trimming removed 5 bases at V and 7 bases at J, with 14 bases between. The CDR3 totals 14 residues.

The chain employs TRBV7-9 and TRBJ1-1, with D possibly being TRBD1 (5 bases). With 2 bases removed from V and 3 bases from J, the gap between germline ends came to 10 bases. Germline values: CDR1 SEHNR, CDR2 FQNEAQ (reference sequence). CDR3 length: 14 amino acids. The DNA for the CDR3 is TGTGCCAGCAGCTTATACCAGGGTGACACTGAAGCTTTCTTT. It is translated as CASSLYQGDTEAFF.

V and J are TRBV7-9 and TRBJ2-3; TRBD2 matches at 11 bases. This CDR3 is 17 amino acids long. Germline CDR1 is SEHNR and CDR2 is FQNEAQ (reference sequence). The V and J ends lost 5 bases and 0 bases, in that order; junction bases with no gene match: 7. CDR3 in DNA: TGTGCCAGCAGCCCTCTGGGACTAGCGGCTAGCACAGATACGCAGTATTTT. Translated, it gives CASSPLGLAASTDTQYF.

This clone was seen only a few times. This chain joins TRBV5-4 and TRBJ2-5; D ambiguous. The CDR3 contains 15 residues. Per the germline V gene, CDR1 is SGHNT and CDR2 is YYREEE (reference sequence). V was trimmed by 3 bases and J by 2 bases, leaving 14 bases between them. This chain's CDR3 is CASSYLGRQQETQYF. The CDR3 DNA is TGTGCCAGCAGCTACCTGGGCAGGCAACAAGAGACCCAGTACTTC.

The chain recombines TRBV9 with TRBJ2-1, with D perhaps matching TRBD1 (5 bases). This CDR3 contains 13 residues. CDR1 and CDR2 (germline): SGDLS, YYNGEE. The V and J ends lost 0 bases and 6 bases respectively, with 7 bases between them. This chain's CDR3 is CASSVGGGNEQFF. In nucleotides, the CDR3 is TGTGCCAGCAGCGTAGGGGGCGGCAATGAGCAGTTCTTC. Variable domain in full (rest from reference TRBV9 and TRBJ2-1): DSGVTQTPKHLITATGQRVTLRCSPRSGDLSVYWYQQSLDQGLQFLIQYYNGEERAKGNILERFSAQQFPDLHSELNLSSLELGDSALYFCASSVGGGNEQFFGPGTRLTVL.

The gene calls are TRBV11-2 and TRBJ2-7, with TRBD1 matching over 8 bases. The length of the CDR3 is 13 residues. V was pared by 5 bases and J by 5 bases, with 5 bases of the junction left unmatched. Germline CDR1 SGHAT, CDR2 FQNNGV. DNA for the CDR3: TGTGCCAGCAGCACCCGGACAGGGAACGAGCAGTACTTC. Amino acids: CASSTRTGNEQYF.

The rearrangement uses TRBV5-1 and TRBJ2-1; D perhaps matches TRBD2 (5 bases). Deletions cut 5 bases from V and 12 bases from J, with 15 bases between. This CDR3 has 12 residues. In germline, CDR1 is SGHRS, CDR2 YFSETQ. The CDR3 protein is CASRGLSRGQFF. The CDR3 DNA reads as TGCGCCAGCAGAGGACTGTCCCGGGGGCAGTTCTTC.

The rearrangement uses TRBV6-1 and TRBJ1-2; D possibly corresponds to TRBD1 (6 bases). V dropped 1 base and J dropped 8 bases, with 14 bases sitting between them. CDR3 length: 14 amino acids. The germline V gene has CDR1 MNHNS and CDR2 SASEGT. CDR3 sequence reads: CASSEVRGATGYTF. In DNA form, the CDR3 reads TGTGCCAGCAGTGAAGTAAGGGGGGCAACAGGCTACACCTTC.

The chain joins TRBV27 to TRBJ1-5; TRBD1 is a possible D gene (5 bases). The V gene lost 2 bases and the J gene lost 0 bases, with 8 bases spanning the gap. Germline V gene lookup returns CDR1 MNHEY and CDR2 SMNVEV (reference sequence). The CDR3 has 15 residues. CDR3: CASSLEGTSNQPQHF. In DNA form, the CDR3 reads TGTGCCAGCAGTTTAGAGGGGACTAGCAATCAGCCCCAGCATTTT.

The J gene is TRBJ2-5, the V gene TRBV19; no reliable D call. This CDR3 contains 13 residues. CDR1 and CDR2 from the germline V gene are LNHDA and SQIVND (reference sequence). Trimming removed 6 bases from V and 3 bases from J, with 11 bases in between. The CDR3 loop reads CASRAENKETQYF. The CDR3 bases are TGTGCCAGTAGGGCAGAAAATAAAGAGACCCAGTACTTC.

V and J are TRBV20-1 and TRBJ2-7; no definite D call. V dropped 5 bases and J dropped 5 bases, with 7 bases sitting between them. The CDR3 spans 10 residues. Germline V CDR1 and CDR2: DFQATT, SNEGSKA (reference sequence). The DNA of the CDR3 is TGCAGTGCTGCGTCTAACGAGCAGTACTTC. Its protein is CSAASNEQYF.

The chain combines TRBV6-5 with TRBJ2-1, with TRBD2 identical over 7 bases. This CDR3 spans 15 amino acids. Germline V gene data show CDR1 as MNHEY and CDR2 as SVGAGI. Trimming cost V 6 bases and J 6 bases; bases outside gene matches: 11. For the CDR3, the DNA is TGTGCCAGCAGAATCAGCGGGGCCCGTTTCAATGAGCAGTTCTTC. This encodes CASRISGARFNEQFF.

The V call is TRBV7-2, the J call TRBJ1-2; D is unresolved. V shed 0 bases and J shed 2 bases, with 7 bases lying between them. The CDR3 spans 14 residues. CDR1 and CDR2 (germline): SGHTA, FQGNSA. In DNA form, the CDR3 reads TGTGCCAGCAGCTTAGCAGGCGGCAACTATGGCTACACCTTC. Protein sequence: CASSLAGGNYGYTF.

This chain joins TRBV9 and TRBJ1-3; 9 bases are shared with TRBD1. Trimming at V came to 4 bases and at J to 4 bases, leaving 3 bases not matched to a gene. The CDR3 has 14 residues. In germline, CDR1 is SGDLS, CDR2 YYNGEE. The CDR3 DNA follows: TGTGCCAGCAGCCGGGGACAGGGAGGAAACACCATATATTTT. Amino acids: CASSRGQGGNTIYF.